Below are 6 T cell receptor beta chains sequenced from a single sample in a study of technical replicates of blood from several donors. The repertoire was sequenced with immunoSEQ multiplex PCR; TCRdb's copy has only in-frame clones and lacks some. The data show approximately 93,000 clones, 90% to 95% seen once. Sequenced material: T cells isolated from PBMCs. Receptor source: a human donor in good health.

The chain combines TRBV30 with TRBJ1-5; tentative D call: TRBD1 (6 bases). Germline CDR1 GTSNPN, CDR2 SVGIG (reference sequence). The length of the CDR3 is 14 residues. Trimming took 3 bases from V and 3 from J, leaving 12 bases between them. CDR3 nucleotide sequence: TGTGCCTGGAGCGCAGGACAGAACAATCAGCCCCAGCATTTT. Amino acid sequence: CAWSAGQNNQPQHF.

The chain recombines TRBV2 with TRBJ2-1; no definite D call. This CDR3 has 17 residues. Trimming removed 2 bases at V and 0 bases at J, with 14 bases between. Germline CDR1 is SNHLY and CDR2 is FYNNEI. The CDR3 sequence: CASSEMRVGSSYNEQFF. The DNA of the CDR3 is TGTGCCAGCAGTGAAATGCGAGTGGGCAGCTCCTACAATGAGCAGTTCTTC. The full variable domain, completed using reference TRBV2 and TRBJ2-1, is EPEVTQTPSHQVTQMGQEVILRCVPISNHLYFYWYRQILGQKVEFLVSFYNNEISEKSEIFDDQFSVERPDGSNFTLKIRSTKLEDSAMYFCASSEMRVGSSYNEQFFGPGTRLTVL.

CDR3 residues: CASSEGGRRETQYF. In nucleotides, the CDR3 is TGTGCCAGCAGTGAAGGAGGGCGGAGAGAGACCCAGTACTTC. This rearrangement joins TRBV25-1 to TRBJ2-5; maybe TRBD2 (6 bases). Trimming removed 2 bases from V and 4 bases from J, with 11 bases in between. CDR3 length: 14 residues. Germline V gene lookup returns CDR1 MGHDK and CDR2 SYGVNS.

V and J are TRBV5-1 and TRBJ2-7; D might be TRBD1 (6 bases). CDR1 and CDR2 (germline): SGHRS, YFSETQ. This CDR3 has 14 amino acids. V was clipped by 2 bases and J by 2 bases, with 11 bases between them. This CDR3 reads CASSLSTGTYEQYF. The CDR3 coding sequence is TGCGCCAGCAGCTTATCGACAGGAACCTACGAGCAGTACTTC.

The chain employs TRBV5-1 and TRBJ2-1; 8 bases align to TRBD1. Germline lookup yields CDR1 SGHRS and CDR2 YFSETQ. There are 15 residues in the CDR3. J was trimmed by 6 bases and V by 4 bases; bases with no gene match: 9. The CDR3 DNA sequence: TGCGCCAGCAGCGACGGACAGGGTTTATTCAATGAGCAGTTCTTC. It translates to CASSDGQGLFNEQFF.

The rearrangement uses TRBV14 and TRBJ1-5; D not certain. CDR1 is SGHDN, CDR2 FVKESK, per germline. CDR3 length equals 16 residues. V gave up 1 base and J gave up 0 bases, with 10 bases separating them. The DNA for the CDR3 is TGTGCCAGCAGCCAAGTTGTGGGCGATAGCAATCAGCCCCAGCATTTT. Translation: CASSQVVGDSNQPQHF. Combining the CDR3 with reference TRBV14 and TRBJ1-5 gives the whole variable domain EAGVTQFPSHSVIEKGQTVTLRCDPISGHDNLYWYRRVMGKEIKFLLHFVKESKQDESGMPNNRFLAERTGGTYSTLKVQPAELEDSGVYFCASSQVVGDSNQPQHFGDGTRLSIL.